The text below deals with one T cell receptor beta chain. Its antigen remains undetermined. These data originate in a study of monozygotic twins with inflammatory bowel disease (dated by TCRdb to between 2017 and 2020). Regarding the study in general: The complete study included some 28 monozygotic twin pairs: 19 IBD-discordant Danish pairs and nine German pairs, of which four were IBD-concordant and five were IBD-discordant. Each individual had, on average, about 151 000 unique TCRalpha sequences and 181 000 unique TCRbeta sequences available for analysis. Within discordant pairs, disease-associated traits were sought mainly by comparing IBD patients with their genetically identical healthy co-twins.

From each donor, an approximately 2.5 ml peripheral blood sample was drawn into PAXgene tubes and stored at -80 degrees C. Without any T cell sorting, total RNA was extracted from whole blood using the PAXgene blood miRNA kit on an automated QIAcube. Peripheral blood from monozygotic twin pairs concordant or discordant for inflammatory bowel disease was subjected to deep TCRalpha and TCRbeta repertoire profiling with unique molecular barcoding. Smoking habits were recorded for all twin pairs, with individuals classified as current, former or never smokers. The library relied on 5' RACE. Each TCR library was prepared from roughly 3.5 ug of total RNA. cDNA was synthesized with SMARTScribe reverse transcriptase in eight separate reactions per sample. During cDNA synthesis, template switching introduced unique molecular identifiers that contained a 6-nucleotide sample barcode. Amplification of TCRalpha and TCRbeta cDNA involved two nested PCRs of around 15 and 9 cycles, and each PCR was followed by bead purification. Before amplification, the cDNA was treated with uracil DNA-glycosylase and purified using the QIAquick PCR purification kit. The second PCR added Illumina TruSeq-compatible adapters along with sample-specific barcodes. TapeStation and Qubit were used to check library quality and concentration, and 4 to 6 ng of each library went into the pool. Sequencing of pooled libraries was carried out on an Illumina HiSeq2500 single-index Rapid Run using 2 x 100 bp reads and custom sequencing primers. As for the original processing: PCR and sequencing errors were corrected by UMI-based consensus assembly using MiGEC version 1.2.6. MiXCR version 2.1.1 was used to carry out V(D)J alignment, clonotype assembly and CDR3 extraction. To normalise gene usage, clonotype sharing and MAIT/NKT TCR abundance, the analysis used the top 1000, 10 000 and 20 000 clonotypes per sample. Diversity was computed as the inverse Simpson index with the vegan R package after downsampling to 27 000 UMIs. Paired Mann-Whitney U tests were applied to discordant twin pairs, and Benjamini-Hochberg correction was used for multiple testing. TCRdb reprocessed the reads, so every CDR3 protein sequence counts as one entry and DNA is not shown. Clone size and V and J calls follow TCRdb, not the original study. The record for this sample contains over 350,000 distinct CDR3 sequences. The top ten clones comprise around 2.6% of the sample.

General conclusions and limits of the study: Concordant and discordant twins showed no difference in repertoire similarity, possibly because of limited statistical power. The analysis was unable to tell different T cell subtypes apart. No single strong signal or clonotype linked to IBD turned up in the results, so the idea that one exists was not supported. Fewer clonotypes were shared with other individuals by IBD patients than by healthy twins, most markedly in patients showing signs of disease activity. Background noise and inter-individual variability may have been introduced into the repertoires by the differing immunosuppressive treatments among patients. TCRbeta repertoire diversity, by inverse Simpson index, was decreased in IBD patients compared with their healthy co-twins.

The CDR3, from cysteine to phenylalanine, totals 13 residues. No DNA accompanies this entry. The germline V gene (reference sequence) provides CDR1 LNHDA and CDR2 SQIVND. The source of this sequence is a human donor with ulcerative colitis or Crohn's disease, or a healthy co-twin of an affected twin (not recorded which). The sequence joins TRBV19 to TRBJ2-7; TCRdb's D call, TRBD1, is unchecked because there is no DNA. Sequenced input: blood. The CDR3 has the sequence CASSGGHSYEQYF. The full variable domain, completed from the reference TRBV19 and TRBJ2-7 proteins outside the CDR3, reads DGGITQSPKYLFRKEGQNVTLSCEQNLNHDAMYWYRQDPGQGLRLIYYSQIVNDFQKGDIAEGYSVSREKKESFPLTVTSAQKNPTAFYLCASSGGHSYEQYFGPGTRLTVT.